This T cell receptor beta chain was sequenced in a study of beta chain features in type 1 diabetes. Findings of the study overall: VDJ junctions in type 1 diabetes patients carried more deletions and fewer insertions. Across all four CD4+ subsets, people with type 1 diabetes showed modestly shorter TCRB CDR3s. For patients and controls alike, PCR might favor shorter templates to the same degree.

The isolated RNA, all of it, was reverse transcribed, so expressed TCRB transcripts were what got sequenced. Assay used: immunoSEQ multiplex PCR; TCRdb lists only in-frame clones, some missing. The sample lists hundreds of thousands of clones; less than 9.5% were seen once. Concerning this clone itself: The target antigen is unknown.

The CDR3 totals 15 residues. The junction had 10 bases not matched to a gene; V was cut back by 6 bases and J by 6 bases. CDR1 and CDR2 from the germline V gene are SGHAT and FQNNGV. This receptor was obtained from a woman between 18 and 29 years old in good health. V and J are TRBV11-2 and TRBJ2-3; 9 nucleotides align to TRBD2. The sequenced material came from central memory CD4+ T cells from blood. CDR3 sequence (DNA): TGTGCCAGCAGGGCAGCGGGACTAGCTACGGATACGCAGTATTTT. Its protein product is CASRAAGLATDTQYF.